The 17 T cell receptor beta chains given below trace back to one sample, sequenced in a study of blood T cell repertoires in COVID-19. The protocol was immunoSEQ multiplex PCR, while the TCRdb copy is restricted to in-frame clones and leaves out a portion. The profile shows 160,000 or so clones, roughly 93% of them singletons. The sequencing sample was made of peripheral blood. The receptor set was obtained from a man between 18 and 29 years old with acute or convalescent COVID-19.

This clone was seen just once. The gene calls are TRBV30 and TRBJ1-1; tentatively, D is TRBD1 (6 bases). The CDR3 extends over 16 amino acids. The ends were cut back, 5 bases at V and 1 base at J, with 20 bases in the middle. Germline V gives CDR1 GTSNPN, CDR2 SVGIG (reference sequence). The CDR3 DNA sequence: TGTGCCTGGGTCGGAAGGGCAGGGGATACGAACACTGAAGCTTTCTTT. Translating gives CAWVGRAGDTNTEAFF.

The chain combines TRBV5-4 with TRBJ2-2, with 7 bases aligning to TRBD1. V shed 4 bases, J shed 1 base, and the junction held 10 bases outside the gene matches. Germline CDR1 SGHNT, CDR2 YYREEE (reference sequence). The CDR3 contains 17 residues. The CDR3 coding sequence is TGTGCCAGCAGCGTAGAGCCGGGACAGATGAACACCGGGGAGCTGTTTTTT. Residues: CASSVEPGQMNTGELFF.

This chain links TRBV18 with TRBJ1-1; TRBD1 matches at 10 bases. Unmatched junction bases numbered 8, after V lost 5 bases and J lost 5 bases. The germline V gene has CDR1 KGHSH and CDR2 LQKENI. The CDR3 is 15 residues long. Here the CDR3 reads CASSDIRTGGTEAFF. For the CDR3, the DNA is TGTGCCAGCTCAGACATTCGGACAGGGGGAACTGAAGCTTTCTTT.

This chain connects TRBV2 to TRBJ1-1; 9 nucleotides match TRBD1. Germline lookup yields CDR1 SNHLY and CDR2 FYNNEI. V lost 4 bases and J lost 6; bases outside the gene matches: 9. The CDR3 runs to 15 residues. The CDR3 nucleotides read TGTGCCAGCAGTGGAGACAGGGGGGTCGACCCTGAAGCTTTCTTT. Its protein is CASSGDRGVDPEAFF. Filled out from reference TRBV2 and TRBJ1-1, the complete variable domain reads EPEVTQTPSHQVTQMGQEVILRCVPISNHLYFYWYRQILGQKVEFLVSFYNNEISEKSEIFDDQFSVERPDGSNFTLKIRSTKLEDSAMYFCASSGDRGVDPEAFFGQGTRLTVV.

The rearrangement joins TRBV11-2 to TRBJ2-7; D is unresolved. V lost 2 bases and J lost 3, with 8 bases in between. CDR1 and CDR2 from the germline V gene are SGHAT and FQNNGV. This CDR3 has 13 residues. CDR3 loop: CASSLPGYYEQYF. The CDR3 nucleotides read TGTGCCAGCAGCTTACCAGGCTACTACGAGCAGTACTTC.

The chain has TRBV11-2 and TRBJ2-3; D gene uncertain. V dropped 2 bases and J dropped 4 bases, with 13 bases sitting between them. This CDR3 is 15 amino acids long. In germline, CDR1 is SGHAT, CDR2 FQNNGV. The CDR3 region has the DNA TGTGCCAGCAGCTTATACAGATCCCATGCAGATACGCAGTATTTT. Protein product: CASSLYRSHADTQYF. The full variable domain, completed using reference TRBV11-2 and TRBJ2-3, is EAGVAQSPRYKIIEKRQSVAFWCNPISGHATLYWYQQILGQGPKLLIQFQNNGVVDDSQLPKDRFSAERLKGVDSTLKIQPAKLEDSAVYLCASSLYRSHADTQYFGPGTRLTVL.

CDR3 region: CASSPEWTGGFQFF. In DNA form, the CDR3 reads TGTGCCAGCAGCCCCGAATGGACAGGGGGCTTCCAGTTCTTC. The chain carries TRBV5-5 and TRBJ2-1; 11 nucleotides align to TRBD1. Looked up from germline, CDR1 is SGHKS and CDR2 is YYEKEE (reference sequence). V lost 4 bases to trimming and J lost 13 bases; unmatched junction nucleotides: 10. The CDR3 runs to 14 residues.

J is TRBJ2-3 and V is TRBV5-1; 12 bases fit TRBD2. This CDR3 region has 15 residues. Per the germline V gene, CDR1 is SGHRS and CDR2 is YFSETQ. The junction had 10 bases not matched to a gene; V was cut back by 0 bases and J by 14 bases. The CDR3 nucleotides are TGCGCCAGCAGCTTGGTAGGGACTAGCGGGCCGGAGTTGTATTTT. Its translation: CASSLVGTSGPELYF.

This clone has only a few counts. The chain uses TRBV19 and TRBJ1-5, with D possibly matching TRBD1 (5 bases). The CDR3 is made up of 14 amino acids. Germline V gene data show CDR1 as LNHDA and CDR2 as SQIVND (reference sequence). V gave up 4 bases and J gave up 7 bases, with 14 bases separating them. This CDR3 is CASSRQFLVQPQHF. The CDR3 nucleotides read TGTGCCAGTAGTAGACAGTTCCTTGTGCAGCCCCAGCATTTT.

The chain combines TRBV4-1 with TRBJ1-2; 10 positions agree with TRBD1. This CDR3 has 15 amino acids. V was clipped by 0 bases and J by 8 bases; unmatched bases: 6. CDR1 MGHRA and CDR2 YSYEKL come from the germline V gene. Here the CDR3 reads CASSQDRGTGVGYTF. The DNA of the CDR3 is TGCGCCAGCAGCCAAGATAGAGGGACAGGGGTCGGCTACACCTTC.

This clone has only one observation. The genes are TRBV10-3 and TRBJ2-3; 10 nucleotides align to TRBD2. After removal of 8 bases from V and 5 bases from J, the junction contained 7 bases not matched to a gene. Germline V gene data show CDR1 as ENHRY and CDR2 as SYGVKD. The CDR3 runs 14 residues. Here the CDR3 reads CAIREAGGRDTQYF. The CDR3 coding sequence is TGTGCCATCCGGGAAGCGGGGGGGCGAGATACGCAGTATTTT.

The chain carries TRBV11-2 and TRBJ2-7, with a weak D call TRBD2 (5 bases). CDR3 length: 10 residues. V shed 8 bases and J shed 7 bases, with 9 bases lying between them. Germline CDR1 reads SGHAT; CDR2 reads FQNNGV. The CDR3 DNA is TGTGCCAGCGCAACGGGGGAGCAGTACTTC. Translated: CASATGEQYF.

The chain recombines TRBV21-1 with TRBJ1-6; the DNA was not used to check the table's D call, TRBD1. TRBV21-1 is an annotated pseudogene. This CDR3 has 19 residues. CDR3 residues: CASSRNPRRRQTFNSPLHF. CDR3 nucleotide sequence: TGTGCCAGCAGCCGAAACCCCCGTCGTCGACAGACCTTTAATTCACCCCTCCACTTT.

This clone came up once. This chain joins TRBV19 and TRBJ2-5; TRBD2 aligns across 9 bases. The CDR3 contains 14 residues. After removal of 4 bases from V and 1 base from J, the junction contained 1 base not matched to a gene. Germline V gives CDR1 LNHDA, CDR2 SQIVND (reference sequence). The CDR3 loop is CASSSGRAQETQYF. DNA of the CDR3: TGTGCCAGTAGTAGCGGGAGGGCCCAAGAGACCCAGTACTTC.

V and J are TRBV10-1 and TRBJ1-2; a weak D match, TRBD1 (6 bases). Trimming pared 3 bases from V and 4 bases from J, leaving 21 bases between. Looked up from germline, CDR1 is WNHNN and CDR2 is SYGVQD (reference sequence). The CDR3 is 17 residues long. CDR3: CASSDVTGTPSPYGYTF. In DNA, the CDR3 is TGCGCCAGCAGTGATGTGACCGGGACACCGTCGCCCTATGGCTACACCTTC.

The gene calls are TRBV2 and TRBJ2-2; TRBD1 matches at 8 bases. This CDR3 contains 16 residues. Germline values: CDR1 SNHLY, CDR2 FYNNEI. After removal of 7 bases from V and 2 bases from J, the junction contained 9 bases not matched to a gene. The CDR3, as DNA: TGTGCCAGCACCATCAACGGACAGGGTAACACCGGGGAGCTGTTTTTT. Protein: CASTINGQGNTGELFF.

V is TRBV7-9 and J is TRBJ2-3; 9 bases agree with TRBD1. With V trimmed by 7 bases and J by 4 bases, 9 bases remained unmatched. Germline-derived CDR1 and CDR2 are SEHNR and FQNEAQ (reference sequence). The CDR3 length is 15 residues. CDR3 in DNA: TGTGCCAGCAAATTAACAGGGGGCGGCGCAGATACGCAGTATTTT. Protein sequence: CASKLTGGGADTQYF.